One and the same sample provided the 23 T cell receptor beta chains below, sequenced in a study of response to subunit inactivated influenza vaccine. TCRdb itself ran the RT-PCR reads through MiXCR, one entry per CDR3 protein. This table has 150,000 or so distinct CDR3 sequences, about 10% appearing once. The sequenced sample was CD8+ T cells sorted from PBMCs, obtained roughly 24 months after vaccination. The receptors come from a man between 50 and 75 years old who received an inactivated influenza vaccine.

At least ten counts were recorded for this clonotype. J is TRBJ2-1 and V is TRBV28; D gene ambiguous. CDR1 and CDR2 from the germline V gene are MDHEN and SYDVKM. V was trimmed by 6 bases and J by 1 base, leaving 10 bases between them. This CDR3 comprises 14 residues. The CDR3 DNA sequence: TGTGCCAGCAGCCCTCGGGCATCCTACAATGAGCAGTTCTTC. This sequence encodes CASSPRASYNEQFF. Combining the CDR3 with reference TRBV28 and TRBJ2-1 gives the whole variable domain DVKVTQSSRYLVKRTGEKVFLECVQDMDHENMFWYRQDPGLGLRLIYFSYDVKMKEKGDIPEGYSVSREKKERFSLILESASTNQTSMYLCASSPRASYNEQFFGPGTRLTVL.

This chain links TRBV7-9 with TRBJ2-3, with TRBD2 matching 9 bases. The CDR3 covers 15 residues. The germline gives CDR1 SEHNR, CDR2 FQNEAQ (reference sequence). The ends lost 5 bases at V and 0 bases at J; junction bases unmatched: 3. This chain's CDR3 is CASSSGGPSTDTQYF. As DNA, the CDR3 is TGTGCCAGCAGCAGCGGGGGGCCTAGCACAGATACGCAGTATTTT.

The chain employs TRBV7-9 and TRBJ2-7, with D perhaps TRBD1 or TRBD2 (5 bases each). V was cut by 4 bases and J by 0 bases, with 16 bases left in between. CDR3 length: 16 amino acids. CDR1 SEHNR and CDR2 FQNEAQ come from the germline V gene (reference sequence). The CDR3 region has the DNA TGTGCCAGCAGCTCCAGCAGCGGACATAGCTCCTACGAGCAGTACTTC. It yields the protein CASSSSSGHSSYEQYF.

The rearrangement uses TRBV7-6 and TRBJ1-1; D may be TRBD1 (5 bases). CDR3 length equals 13 residues. The germline gives CDR1 SGHVS, CDR2 FNYEAQ. V dropped 2 bases and J dropped 4 bases, with 8 bases sitting between them. CDR3 nucleotide sequence: TGTGCCAGCAGCTTAAGCAGGGCCACTGAAGCTTTCTTT. Translation: CASSLSRATEAFF.

This clonotype has just a few counts. This sequence joins TRBV7-6 and TRBJ2-5; D is uncertain. V was trimmed by 0 bases and J by 5 bases, leaving 16 bases between them. This CDR3 region has 16 residues. Per the germline V gene, CDR1 is SGHVS and CDR2 is FNYEAQ. The CDR3 reads CASSLALVSPGETQYF. DNA of the CDR3: TGTGCCAGCAGCTTAGCGCTCGTCAGCCCTGGGGAGACCCAGTACTTC.

This sequence joins TRBV2 and TRBJ2-3, with D perhaps TRBD1 (5 bases). Germline V gene sequence: CDR1 SNHLY, CDR2 FYNNEI. The CDR3 sequence is 14 residues long. V was trimmed by 7 bases and J by 6 bases, leaving 17 bases between them. The CDR3 protein is CASTEGFRADTQYF. In DNA form, the CDR3 reads TGTGCCAGCACCGAAGGGTTCAGGGCTGATACGCAGTATTTT.

In this sample, this clonotype turned up a few times. This sequence joins TRBV6-5 and TRBJ1-1, with TRBD1 matching over 7 bases. CDR1 is MNHEY, CDR2 SVGAGI, per germline. Trimming cost V 2 bases and J 4 bases; bases outside gene matches: 7. This CDR3 comprises 15 residues. This CDR3 is CASSYGRGHGTEAFF. The DNA for the CDR3 is TGTGCCAGCAGTTACGGGAGGGGGCATGGCACTGAAGCTTTCTTT.

This clonotype has just a few counts. The genes are TRBV9 and TRBJ1-5, with D possibly matching TRBD1 (6 bases). Per the germline V gene, CDR1 is SGDLS and CDR2 is YYNGEE. The CDR3 is 14 residues long. With 5 bases removed from V and 1 base from J, the gap between germline ends came to 10 bases. The CDR3 region has the DNA TGTGCCAGCAGTTACGGACAGAGCAATCAGCCCCAGCATTTT. Its translation is CASSYGQSNQPQHF. Together with reference TRBV9 and TRBJ1-5, the CDR3 gives the full variable domain: DSGVTQTPKHLITATGQRVTLRCSPRSGDLSVYWYQQSLDQGLQFLIQYYNGEERAKGNILERFSAQQFPDLHSELNLSSLELGDSALYFCASSYGQSNQPQHFGDGTRLSIL.

This clonotype was counted at least ten times. CDR3 DNA: TGTGCCAGCAGCTTCGAGAGGAACATTCAGTACTTC. Protein: CASSFERNIQYF. The chain combines TRBV28 with TRBJ2-4; D ambiguous. The V gene's germline CDR1 is MDHEN and CDR2 SYDVKM. CDR3 length: 12 residues. Trimming cost V 6 bases and J 7 bases, with 10 bases left between them.

V and J are TRBV27 and TRBJ2-1, with 9 positions matching TRBD2. Germline CDR1 reads MNHEY; CDR2 reads SMNVEV (reference sequence). The CDR3 consists of 15 residues. Trimming took 1 base from V and 7 from J; bases not matched to a gene: 5. The CDR3 is CASSLFSGRGNEQFF. The CDR3 DNA reads TGTGCCAGCAGTTTATTTAGCGGGAGAGGAAATGAGCAGTTCTTC.

Only a few counts were recorded for this clonotype. This chain links TRBV5-1 with TRBJ2-7; 7 bases are a match to TRBD2. V shed 5 bases, J shed 0 bases, and the junction held 5 bases outside the gene matches. Germline CDR1 is SGHRS and CDR2 is YFSETQ. This CDR3 has 14 residues. CDR3 protein: CASRRGDTSYEQYF. The CDR3 DNA follows: TGCGCCAGCAGACGGGGGGATACCTCCTACGAGCAGTACTTC.

This clonotype was counted many times. The CDR3 sequence is CASSYRTTNTGELFF. For the CDR3, the DNA is TGTGCCAGCAGTTATCGGACAACGAACACCGGGGAGCTGTTTTTT. V gene TRBV27 combines with J gene TRBJ2-2; the D gene is possibly TRBD1 (5 bases). This CDR3 comprises 15 residues. The V and J ends lost 4 bases and 0 bases respectively, with 9 bases between them. Germline CDR1 reads MNHEY; CDR2 reads SMNVEV (reference sequence).

This sequence joins TRBV4-3 and TRBJ2-1; TRBD2 aligns across 8 bases. Germline CDR1 is LGHNA and CDR2 is YSLEER. The CDR3 covers 19 residues. After removal of 9 bases from V and 6 bases from J, the junction contained 25 bases not matched to a gene. CDR3 bases: TGCGCCAGGCCTCCAAGCGGTCCCGGGAGGGCCCTTGGGCGCAATGAGCAGTTCTTC. It yields the protein CARPPSGPGRALGRNEQFF.

This sequence joins TRBV4-3 and TRBJ2-3, with D tentatively TRBD1 (5 bases). The CDR3 is 18 amino acids. CDR1 and CDR2 from the germline V gene are LGHNA and YSLEER. The V and J ends lost 0 bases and 7 bases respectively, with 23 bases between them. The CDR3 loop is CASSQESQGSSWANTQYF. Written as DNA, the CDR3 is TGCGCCAGCAGCCAAGAATCCCAGGGCTCGTCTTGGGCGAATACGCAGTATTTT.

The chain carries TRBV7-8 and TRBJ2-5; 7 nucleotides line up with TRBD2. CDR1 is SGHVS and CDR2 is FQNEAQ in the germline V gene. The CDR3 is made up of 14 amino acids. Losses at the gene ends were 0 bases for V and 7 bases for J; bases not matched to a gene: 5. The chain's CDR3 is CASSLAGTTGTQYF. CDR3 nucleotide sequence: TGTGCCAGCAGCTTAGCCGGGACTACAGGGACCCAGTACTTC.

The gene calls are TRBV11-2 and TRBJ2-3, with D maybe TRBD1 (5 bases). The germline gives CDR1 SGHAT, CDR2 FQNNGV. The length of the CDR3 is 15 residues. V gave up 1 base and J gave up 0 bases, with 8 bases separating them. The CDR3 protein is CASSLVGQSTDTQYF. The CDR3 region has the DNA TGTGCCAGCAGCTTAGTAGGACAAAGCACAGATACGCAGTATTTT.

This clonotype was detected only a few times. The chain combines TRBV29-1 with TRBJ2-2, with D unresolved. Germline-derived CDR1 and CDR2 are SQVTM and ANQGSEA. Trimming left V 6 bases short and J 3 bases short, with 8 bases between. The length of the CDR3 is 12 residues. DNA for the CDR3: TGCAGCGTCGACTCGGACACCGGGGAGCTGTTTTTT. This gives the protein CSVDSDTGELFF.

This clonotype has ten or more counts. The rearrangement joins TRBV6-1 to TRBJ2-3; unclear D gene. The CDR3 is made up of 13 amino acids. The germline V and J ends were trimmed by 6 bases and 2 bases, with 9 bases remaining between them. Germline V CDR1 and CDR2: MNHNS, SASEGT. DNA for the CDR3: TGTGCCAGCAGAAGGGCCATCACAGATACGCAGTATTTT. As protein: CASRRAITDTQYF.

This clonotype was counted a few times. The V and J genes are TRBV5-1 and TRBJ2-7; 7 bases map to TRBD1. The CDR3 consists of 15 residues. With V trimmed by 3 bases and J by 4 bases, 10 bases remained unmatched. Germline values: CDR1 SGHRS, CDR2 YFSETQ. In DNA, the CDR3 is TGCGCCAGCAGCTCCACGCCGGGACAGAATTACGAGCAGTACTTC. This gives the protein CASSSTPGQNYEQYF.

V and J are TRBV28 and TRBJ2-7; no definite D call. V lost 5 bases and J 2 bases, leaving 13 bases between the germline ends. The germline V gene has CDR1 MDHEN and CDR2 SYDVKM. The CDR3 sequence is 14 residues long. The CDR3 sequence: CASSVTPVAYEQYF. DNA of the CDR3: TGTGCCAGCAGTGTGACACCTGTGGCCTACGAGCAGTACTTC.

The chain uses TRBV7-2 and TRBJ2-7, with D possibly TRBD1 on 5 matching bases. Trimming removed 6 bases from V and 13 bases from J, with 13 bases in between. The CDR3 covers 10 residues. The germline V gene has CDR1 SGHTA and CDR2 FQGNSA. The CDR3 here is CASSGAILYF. CDR3 nucleotides: TGTGCCAGCAGTGGGGCGATTTTATACTTC. Variable domain in full (rest from reference TRBV7-2 and TRBJ2-7): GAGVSQSPSNKVTEKGKDVELRCDPISGHTALYWYRQSLGQGLEFLIYFQGNSAPDKSGLPSDRFSAERTGGSVSTLTIQRTQQEDSAVYLCASSGAILYFGPGTRLTVT.

This clonotype appeared a few times. The chain has TRBV20-1 and TRBJ2-7; 9 bases align to TRBD2. Germline trimming cut 6 bases from V and 2 bases from J; bases unmatched to any gene: 11. The CDR3 is made up of 15 amino acids. CDR1 and CDR2 from the germline V gene are DFQATT and SNEGSKA (reference sequence). The CDR3 coding sequence is TGCAGTGCCCTGGGCCTAGCGGGGACTACCTACGAGCAGTACTTC. It yields the protein CSALGLAGTTYEQYF.

This clonotype has at least ten counts. The V call is TRBV7-9, the J call TRBJ1-1, with no clear D. The germline V and J ends were trimmed by 1 base and 4 bases, with 10 bases remaining between them. Looked up from germline, CDR1 is SEHNR and CDR2 is FQNEAQ (reference sequence). The CDR3 runs to 14 residues. Written as DNA, the CDR3 is TGTGCCAGCAGCTTAGAAACCTCAGGCACTGAAGCTTTCTTT. Encoded protein: CASSLETSGTEAFF.